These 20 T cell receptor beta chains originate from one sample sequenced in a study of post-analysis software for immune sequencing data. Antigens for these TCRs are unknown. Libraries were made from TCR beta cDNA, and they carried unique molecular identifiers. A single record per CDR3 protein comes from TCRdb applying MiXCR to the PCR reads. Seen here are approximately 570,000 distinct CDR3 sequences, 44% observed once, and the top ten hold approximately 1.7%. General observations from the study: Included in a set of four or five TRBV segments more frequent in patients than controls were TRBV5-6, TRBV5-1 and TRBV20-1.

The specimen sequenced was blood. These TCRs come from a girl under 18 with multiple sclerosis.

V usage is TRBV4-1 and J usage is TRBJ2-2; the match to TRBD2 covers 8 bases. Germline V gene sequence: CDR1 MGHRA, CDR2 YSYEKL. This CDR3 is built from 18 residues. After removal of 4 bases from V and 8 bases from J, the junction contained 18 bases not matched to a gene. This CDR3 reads CASSPGGGLAGHRGELFF. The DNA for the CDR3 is TGCGCCAGCAGCCCGGGCGGCGGGCTAGCGGGTCATAGGGGGGAGCTGTTTTTT.

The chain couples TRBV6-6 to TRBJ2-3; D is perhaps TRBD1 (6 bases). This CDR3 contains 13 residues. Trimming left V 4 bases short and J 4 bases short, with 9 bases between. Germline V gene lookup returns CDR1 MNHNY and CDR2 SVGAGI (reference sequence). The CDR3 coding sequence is TGTGCCAGCAGTTTTGGGACATCAGATACGCAGTATTTT. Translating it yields CASSFGTSDTQYF.

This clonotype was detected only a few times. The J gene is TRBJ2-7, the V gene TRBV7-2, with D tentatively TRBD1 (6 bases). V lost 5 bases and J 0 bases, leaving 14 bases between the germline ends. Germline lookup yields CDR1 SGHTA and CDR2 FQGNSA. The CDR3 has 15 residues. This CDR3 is CASSPRTDLSYEQYF. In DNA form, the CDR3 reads TGTGCCAGCAGCCCCCGGACAGATCTCTCCTACGAGCAGTACTTC.

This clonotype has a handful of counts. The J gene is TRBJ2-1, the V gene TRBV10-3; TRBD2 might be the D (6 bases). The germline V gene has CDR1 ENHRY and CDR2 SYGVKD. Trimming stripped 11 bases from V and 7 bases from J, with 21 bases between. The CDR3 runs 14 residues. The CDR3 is CASKGGPLWNEQFF. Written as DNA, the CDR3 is TGTGCCTCTAAGGGAGGTCCCCTTTGGAATGAGCAGTTCTTC.

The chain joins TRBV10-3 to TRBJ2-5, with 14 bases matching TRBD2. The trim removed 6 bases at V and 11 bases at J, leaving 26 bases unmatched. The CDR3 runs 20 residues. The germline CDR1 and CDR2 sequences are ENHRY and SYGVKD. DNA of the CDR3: TGTGCCATCAGGGCCCAAAACGGACTAGCGGGAGGCGTTGCCTACAATGAGCAGTACTTC. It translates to CAIRAQNGLAGGVAYNEQYF.

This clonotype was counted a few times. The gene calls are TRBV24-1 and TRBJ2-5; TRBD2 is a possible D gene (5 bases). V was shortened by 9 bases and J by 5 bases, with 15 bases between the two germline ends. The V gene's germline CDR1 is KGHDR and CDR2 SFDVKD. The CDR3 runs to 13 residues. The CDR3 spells CATESGGEETQYF. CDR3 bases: TGTGCCACCGAGTCCGGAGGAGAGGAGACCCAGTACTTC.

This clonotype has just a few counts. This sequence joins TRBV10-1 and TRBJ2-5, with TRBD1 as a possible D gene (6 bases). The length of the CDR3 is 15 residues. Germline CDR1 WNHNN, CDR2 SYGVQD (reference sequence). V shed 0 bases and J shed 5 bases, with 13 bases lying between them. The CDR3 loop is CASSESLQGGETQYF. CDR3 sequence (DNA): TGCGCCAGCAGTGAGTCCCTACAGGGTGGTGAGACCCAGTACTTC.

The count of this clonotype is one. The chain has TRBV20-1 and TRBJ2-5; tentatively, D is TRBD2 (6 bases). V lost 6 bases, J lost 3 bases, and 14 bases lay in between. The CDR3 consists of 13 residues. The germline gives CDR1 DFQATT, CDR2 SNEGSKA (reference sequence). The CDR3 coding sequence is TGCAGTGCCACAACGGCGGGGAAAGAGACCCAGTACTTC. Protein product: CSATTAGKETQYF.

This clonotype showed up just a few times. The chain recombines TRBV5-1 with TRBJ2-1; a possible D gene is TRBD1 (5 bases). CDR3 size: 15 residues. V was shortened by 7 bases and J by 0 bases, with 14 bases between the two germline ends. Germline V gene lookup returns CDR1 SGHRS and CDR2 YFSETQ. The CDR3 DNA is TGCGCCAGCGCCGCACGACAGAGCTCCTACAATGAGCAGTTCTTC. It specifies CASAARQSSYNEQFF.

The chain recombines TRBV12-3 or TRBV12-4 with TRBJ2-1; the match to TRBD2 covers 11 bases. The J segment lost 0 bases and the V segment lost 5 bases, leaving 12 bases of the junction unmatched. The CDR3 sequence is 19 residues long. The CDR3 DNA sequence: TGTGCCAGCAGTGATAGCGGGAGGGCGACCTCGAGCTCCTACAATGAGCAGTTCTTC. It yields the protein CASSDSGRATSSSYNEQFF.

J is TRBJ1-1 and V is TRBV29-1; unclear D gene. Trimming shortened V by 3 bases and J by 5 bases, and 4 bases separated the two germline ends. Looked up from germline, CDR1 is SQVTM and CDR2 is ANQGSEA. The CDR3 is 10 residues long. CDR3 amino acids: CSVEGTEAFF. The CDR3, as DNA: TGCAGCGTTGAGGGGACTGAAGCTTTCTTT.

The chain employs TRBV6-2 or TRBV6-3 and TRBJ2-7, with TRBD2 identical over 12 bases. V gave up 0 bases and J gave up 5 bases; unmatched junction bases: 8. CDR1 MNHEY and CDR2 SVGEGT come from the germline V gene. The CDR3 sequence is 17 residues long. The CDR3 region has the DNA TGTGCCAGCAGTTACTCTCTAGCGGGAGGGCGCGCCCACGAGCAGTACTTC. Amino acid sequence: CASSYSLAGGRAHEQYF.

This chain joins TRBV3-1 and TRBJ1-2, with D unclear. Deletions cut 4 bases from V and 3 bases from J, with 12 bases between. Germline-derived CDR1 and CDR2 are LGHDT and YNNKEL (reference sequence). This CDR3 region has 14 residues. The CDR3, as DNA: TGTGCCAGCAGCCCTCTGGCAGGTCACTATGGCTACACCTTC. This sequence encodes CASSPLAGHYGYTF.

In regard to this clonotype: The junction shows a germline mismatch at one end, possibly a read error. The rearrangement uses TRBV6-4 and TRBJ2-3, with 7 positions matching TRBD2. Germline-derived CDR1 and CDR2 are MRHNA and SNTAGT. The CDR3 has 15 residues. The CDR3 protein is CASSVRAGGEDAQYF. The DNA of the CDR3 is TGTGCCAGCAGTGTCCGGGCTGGGGGGGAAGATGCGCAGTATTTT.

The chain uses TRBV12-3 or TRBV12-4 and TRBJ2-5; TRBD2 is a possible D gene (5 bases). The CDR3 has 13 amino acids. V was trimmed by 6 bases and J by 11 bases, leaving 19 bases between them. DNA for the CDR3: TGTGCCAGCAGCCGGGCGGGCCCGATTGAGCAGTACTTC. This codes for CASSRAGPIEQYF.

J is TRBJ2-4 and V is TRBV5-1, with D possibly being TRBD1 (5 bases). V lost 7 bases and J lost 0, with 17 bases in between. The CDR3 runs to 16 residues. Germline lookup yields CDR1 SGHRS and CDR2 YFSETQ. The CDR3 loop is CASGATPNLAKNIQYF. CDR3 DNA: TGCGCCAGCGGGGCCACACCTAATCTAGCCAAAAACATTCAGTACTTC.

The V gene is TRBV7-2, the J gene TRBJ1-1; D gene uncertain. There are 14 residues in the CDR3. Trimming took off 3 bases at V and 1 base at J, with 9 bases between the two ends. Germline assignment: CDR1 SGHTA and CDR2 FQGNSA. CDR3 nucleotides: TGTGCCAGCAGCTTTAGAAACTGGAACACTGAAGCTTTCTTT. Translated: CASSFRNWNTEAFF.

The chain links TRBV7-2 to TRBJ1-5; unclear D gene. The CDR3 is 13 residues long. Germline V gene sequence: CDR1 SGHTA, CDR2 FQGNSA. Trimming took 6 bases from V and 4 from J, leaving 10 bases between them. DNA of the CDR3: TGTGCCAGCAGTTCCCAATTAAATCAGCCCCAGCATTTT. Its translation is CASSSQLNQPQHF.

The CDR3 nucleotides read TGTGCCACCAAACGGGGTGGGAGCGGGAGAGGAAATGAGCAGTTCTTC. It specifies CATKRGGSGRGNEQFF. The J gene is TRBJ2-1, the V gene TRBV24-1, with 8 bases fitting TRBD2. Germline CDR1 KGHDR, CDR2 SFDVKD. The V segment lost 8 bases and the J segment 7 bases; nucleotides outside the gene matches: 15. The CDR3 length is 16 residues.

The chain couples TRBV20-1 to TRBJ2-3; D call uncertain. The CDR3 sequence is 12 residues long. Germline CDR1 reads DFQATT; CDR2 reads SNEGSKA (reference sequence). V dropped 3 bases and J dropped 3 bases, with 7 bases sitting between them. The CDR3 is CSASPQTDTQYF. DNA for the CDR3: TGCAGTGCTAGCCCACAGACAGATACGCAGTATTTT.